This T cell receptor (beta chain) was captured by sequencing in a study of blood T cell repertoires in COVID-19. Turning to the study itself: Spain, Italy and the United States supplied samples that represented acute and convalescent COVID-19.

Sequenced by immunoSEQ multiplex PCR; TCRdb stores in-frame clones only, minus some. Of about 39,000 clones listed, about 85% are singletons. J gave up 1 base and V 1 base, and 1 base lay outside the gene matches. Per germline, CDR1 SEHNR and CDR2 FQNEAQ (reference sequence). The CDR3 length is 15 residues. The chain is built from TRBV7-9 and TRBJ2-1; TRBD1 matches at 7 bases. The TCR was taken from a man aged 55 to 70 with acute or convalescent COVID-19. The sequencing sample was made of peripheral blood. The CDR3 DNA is TGTGCCAGCAGCTTAGAACAGGGGTCCTACAATGAGCAGTTCTTC. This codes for CASSLEQGSYNEQFF.